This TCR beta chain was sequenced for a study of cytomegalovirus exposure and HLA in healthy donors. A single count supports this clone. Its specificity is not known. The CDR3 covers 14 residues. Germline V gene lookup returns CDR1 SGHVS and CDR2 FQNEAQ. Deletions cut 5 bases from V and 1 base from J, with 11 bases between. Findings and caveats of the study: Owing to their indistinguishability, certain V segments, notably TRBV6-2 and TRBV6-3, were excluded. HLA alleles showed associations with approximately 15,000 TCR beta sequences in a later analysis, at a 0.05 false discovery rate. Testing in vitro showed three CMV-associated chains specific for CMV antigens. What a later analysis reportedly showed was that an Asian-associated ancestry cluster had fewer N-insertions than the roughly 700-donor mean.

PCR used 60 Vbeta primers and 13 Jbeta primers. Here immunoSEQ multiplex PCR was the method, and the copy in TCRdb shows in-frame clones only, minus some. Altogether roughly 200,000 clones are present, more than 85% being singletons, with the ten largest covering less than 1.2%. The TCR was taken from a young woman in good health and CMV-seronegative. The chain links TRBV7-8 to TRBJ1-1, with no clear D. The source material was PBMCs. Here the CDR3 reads CASSHPGQNTEAFF. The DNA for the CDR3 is TGTGCCAGCAGCCACCCTGGCCAGAACACTGAAGCTTTCTTT.